These T cell receptor beta chains were read from a single sample in a study of blood T cell repertoires in COVID-19. TCRdb's copy holds only in-frame clones and misses some; the assay was immunoSEQ multiplex PCR. This sample has about 180,000 clones, with over 80% found just once. Sequenced input: peripheral blood. Receptor source: a woman aged 35 to 49 with COVID-19, enrolled during active disease. Each CDR3 is given with its conserved first and last residue. D genes are given only for firm matches. Size values are once, few and many counts, or a class for expanded clones, and some rows have none.

v_gene: TRBV6-5
d_gene: -
j_gene: TRBJ2-5
abundance: -
CDR3nt: TGTGCCAGCAGCAGGGGGGTGGAGACCCAGTACTTC
CDR3aa: CASSRGVETQYF

v_gene: TRBV12-3/TRBV12-4
d_gene: -
j_gene: TRBJ1-1
abundance: -
CDR3nt: TGTGCCAGCAGGACAGAGAGAATCACTGAAGCTTTCTTT
CDR3aa: CASRTERITEAFF

v_gene: TRBV5-1
d_gene: TRBD2
j_gene: TRBJ2-1
abundance: few
CDR3nt: TGCGCCAGCAGCTTGGGACTAGCGGTTAACTACAATGAGCAGTTCTTC
CDR3aa: CASSLGLAVNYNEQFF

v_gene: TRBV5-1
d_gene: -
j_gene: TRBJ1-4
abundance: -
CDR3nt: TGCGCCAGCAGCTTAGATGGTAGAGCAACTAATGAAAAACTGTTTTTT
CDR3aa: CASSLDGRATNEKLFF

v_gene: TRBV11-1
d_gene: -
j_gene: TRBJ2-7
abundance: -
CDR3nt: TGTGCCAGCAGCCCCCGGGTGGGGCAGGGCTCCTACGAGCAGTACTTC
CDR3aa: CASSPRVGQGSYEQYF

v_gene: TRBV5-1
d_gene: -
j_gene: TRBJ1-4
abundance: -
CDR3nt: TGCGCCAGCAGCTTGGCCGGGAGAGAGAATGAAAAACTGTTTTTT
CDR3aa: CASSLAGRENEKLFF

v_gene: TRBV12-5
d_gene: TRBD2
j_gene: TRBJ2-3
abundance: -
CDR3nt: TGTGCTAGTGGTCCCCCCGGGGGGGCCACAGATACGCAGTATTTT
CDR3aa: CASGPPGGATDTQYF

v_gene: TRBV7-9
d_gene: -
j_gene: TRBJ1-1
abundance: -
CDR3nt: TGTGCCAGCAGCCCGGGGGACACTGAAGCTTTCTTT
CDR3aa: CASSPGDTEAFF

v_gene: TRBV11-3
d_gene: TRBD2
j_gene: TRBJ2-3
abundance: -
CDR3nt: TGTGCCAGCAGACAGGGACTAGCGGGAGATAAAACAGATACGCAGTATTTT
CDR3aa: CASRQGLAGDKTDTQYF

v_gene: TRBV9
d_gene: -
j_gene: TRBJ1-1
abundance: -
CDR3nt: TGTGCCAGCAGCGGCGTCCTTGCTGAAGCTTTCTTT
CDR3aa: CASSGVLAEAFF

v_gene: TRBV28
d_gene: TRBD2
j_gene: TRBJ2-3
abundance: -
CDR3nt: TGTGCCAGCAGTTTAATACTAGCGGGGACAGATACGCAGTATTTT
CDR3aa: CASSLILAGTDTQYF

v_gene: TRBV24-1
d_gene: TRBD1
j_gene: TRBJ2-7
abundance: -
CDR3nt: TGTGCCACCAGTGACCCTCACGGACAGGGAGGCCCCTACGAGCAGTACTTC
CDR3aa: CATSDPHGQGGPYEQYF

v_gene: TRBV11-3
d_gene: -
j_gene: TRBJ2-1
abundance: -
CDR3nt: TGTGCCAGCAGCCTATCTTTTAAGAGCTCCTACAATGAGCAGTTCTTC
CDR3aa: CASSLSFKSSYNEQFF

v_gene: TRBV7-3
d_gene: -
j_gene: TRBJ1-4
abundance: -
CDR3nt: TGTGCCAGCAGCTTAAATGGGGCAGCGGGCGAAAAACTGTTTTTT
CDR3aa: CASSLNGAAGEKLFF

v_gene: TRBV11-2
d_gene: TRBD2
j_gene: TRBJ2-2
abundance: -
CDR3nt: TGTGCCAGCAGCTTAGTTAGCGGGAGGGCCTCGGGCACCGGGGAGCTGTTTTTT
CDR3aa: CASSLVSGRASGTGELFF

v_gene: TRBV3-1/TRBV3-2
d_gene: -
j_gene: TRBJ2-2
abundance: -
CDR3nt: TGTGCCAGCAAACCCCTAGGGGTAGCGGCGAACACCGGGGAGCTGTTTTTT
CDR3aa: CASKPLGVAANTGELFF

v_gene: TRBV11-3
d_gene: -
j_gene: TRBJ1-1
abundance: -
CDR3nt: TGTGCCAGCAGCTTAGGATCGTGGGAGACGAACACTGAAGCTTTCTTT
CDR3aa: CASSLGSWETNTEAFF

v_gene: TRBV19
d_gene: TRBD2
j_gene: TRBJ2-2
abundance: -
CDR3nt: TGTGCCAGTAACCACCGGGGGGGCGGGAACACCGGGGAGCTGTTTTTT
CDR3aa: CASNHRGGGNTGELFF

v_gene: TRBV5-1
d_gene: -
j_gene: TRBJ1-2
abundance: -
CDR3nt: TGCGCCAGCAGCCCTGGCCAGTATGGCTACACCTTC
CDR3aa: CASSPGQYGYTF

v_gene: TRBV5-1
d_gene: -
j_gene: TRBJ2-6
abundance: -
CDR3nt: TGCGCCAGCAGCTTGGGAGTGGACTACCGCTCTGGGGCCAACGTCCTGACTTTC
CDR3aa: CASSLGVDYRSGANVLTF

v_gene: TRBV13
d_gene: -
j_gene: TRBJ2-3
abundance: -
CDR3nt: TGTGCCAGCAGCTTAAGACACCTTAGCACAGATACGCAGTATTTT
CDR3aa: CASSLRHLSTDTQYF

v_gene: TRBV6-5
d_gene: TRBD1
j_gene: TRBJ1-2
abundance: -
CDR3nt: TGTGCCAGCAGTTACCTAACACAGGGGGCGCTTGGCTACACCTTC
CDR3aa: CASSYLTQGALGYTF

v_gene: TRBV6-2/TRBV6-3
d_gene: TRBD1
j_gene: TRBJ1-1
abundance: few
CDR3nt: TGTGCCAGCAGTTTTCTTAGGACAGGGCCCAACACTGAAGCTTTCTTT
CDR3aa: CASSFLRTGPNTEAFF

v_gene: TRBV4-1
d_gene: TRBD2
j_gene: TRBJ2-7
abundance: -
CDR3nt: TGCGCCAGCAGCCCCCAGGGTGGGGGGGAATACGAGCAGTACTTC
CDR3aa: CASSPQGGGEYEQYF

v_gene: TRBV4-1
d_gene: TRBD2
j_gene: TRBJ2-1
abundance: -
CDR3nt: TGCGCCAGCAGCTCCCCTCCGGGACTAGCGGGGGGTAGCTCCTACAATGAGCAGTTCTTC
CDR3aa: CASSSPPGLAGGSSYNEQFF

v_gene: TRBV5-5
d_gene: -
j_gene: TRBJ2-7
abundance: -
CDR3nt: TGTGCCAGCAGGGAGGGGGGACAGCACTCCTACGAGCAGTACTTC
CDR3aa: CASREGGQHSYEQYF

v_gene: TRBV6-5
d_gene: TRBD1
j_gene: TRBJ2-7
abundance: -
CDR3nt: TGTGCCAGCAGTTACTCGGGGGACAGCTACGAGCAGTACTTC
CDR3aa: CASSYSGDSYEQYF

v_gene: TRBV6-5
d_gene: -
j_gene: TRBJ1-3
abundance: many
CDR3nt: TGTGCCAGCAGTTACTCGTTCGAAGCAGGAAACACCATATATTTT
CDR3aa: CASSYSFEAGNTIYF

v_gene: TRBV19
d_gene: -
j_gene: TRBJ1-1
abundance: -
CDR3nt: TGTGCCAGTTTAACCCGGGGGGCGGACACTGAAGCTTTCTTT
CDR3aa: CASLTRGADTEAFF

v_gene: TRBV6-4
d_gene: -
j_gene: TRBJ2-3
abundance: -
CDR3nt: TGTGCCAGCAGTGACTCGGGCGGGGCAGAAGATACGCAGTATTTT
CDR3aa: CASSDSGGAEDTQYF

v_gene: TRBV2
d_gene: -
j_gene: TRBJ1-2
abundance: -
CDR3nt: TGTGCCAGCACGGGGGTCCCTAACTATGGCTACACCTTC
CDR3aa: CASTGVPNYGYTF

v_gene: TRBV7-2
d_gene: -
j_gene: TRBJ2-1
abundance: -
CDR3nt: TGTGCCAGCAGCTTAGCCTACTCGAATGAGCAGTTCTTC
CDR3aa: CASSLAYSNEQFF

v_gene: TRBV5-1
d_gene: TRBD1
j_gene: TRBJ1-2
abundance: -
CDR3nt: TGCGCCAGCAGGGACAGGATAGGGGACTATGGCTACACCTTC
CDR3aa: CASRDRIGDYGYTF

v_gene: TRBV3-1/TRBV3-2
d_gene: -
j_gene: TRBJ1-4
abundance: -
CDR3nt: TGTGCCAGCAGCCAACAGGGGAGGGCTAATGAAAAACTGTTTTTT
CDR3aa: CASSQQGRANEKLFF

v_gene: TRBV19
d_gene: TRBD1
j_gene: TRBJ2-7
abundance: -
CDR3nt: TGTGCCAGTAGTACGACAGGGGGCTACGAGCAGTACTTC
CDR3aa: CASSTTGGYEQYF

v_gene: TRBV12-3/TRBV12-4
d_gene: -
j_gene: TRBJ2-7
abundance: -
CDR3nt: TGCGCGACCAGGGGCACCTACGAGCAGTACTTC
CDR3aa: CATRGTYEQYF

v_gene: TRBV19
d_gene: TRBD1
j_gene: TRBJ1-2
abundance: -
CDR3nt: TGTGCCAGTAGCCAAATCAGGGACAGCTATGGCTACACCTTC
CDR3aa: CASSQIRDSYGYTF

v_gene: TRBV7-9
d_gene: -
j_gene: TRBJ1-5
abundance: -
CDR3nt: TGTGCCAGCAGCCACAATAGCAATCAGCCCCAGCATTTT
CDR3aa: CASSHNSNQPQHF

v_gene: TRBV5-1
d_gene: TRBD1
j_gene: TRBJ2-2
abundance: -
CDR3nt: TGCGCCAGCAGCTTGCCAGGGGGCGTCTCGGGCACCGGGGAGCTGTTTTTT
CDR3aa: CASSLPGGVSGTGELFF

v_gene: TRBV7-8
d_gene: -
j_gene: TRBJ2-1
abundance: -
CDR3nt: TGTGCCAGCAGCTTAGGAGGCCCGAATGAGCAGTTCTTC
CDR3aa: CASSLGGPNEQFF

v_gene: TRBV11-2
d_gene: TRBD1
j_gene: TRBJ2-7
abundance: -
CDR3nt: TGTGCCAGCAGCCTCAACCTGGGACAGGGGGCTTCCTACGAGCAGTACTTC
CDR3aa: CASSLNLGQGASYEQYF

v_gene: TRBV9
d_gene: TRBD2
j_gene: TRBJ2-3
abundance: -
CDR3nt: TGTGCCAGCAGCCTAGCGGGGGGGCTTAGAGATACGCAGTATTTT
CDR3aa: CASSLAGGLRDTQYF

v_gene: TRBV4-1
d_gene: -
j_gene: TRBJ2-3
abundance: -
CDR3nt: TGCGCCAGCAGCCAAGCACCCCTCCCCAGGGCAGATACGCAGTATTTT
CDR3aa: CASSQAPLPRADTQYF

v_gene: TRBV6-4
d_gene: TRBD2
j_gene: TRBJ2-1
abundance: -
CDR3nt: TGTGCCAGCAGTGACTCGAATGTAGCGGGGGGCAATGAGCAGTTCTTC
CDR3aa: CASSDSNVAGGNEQFF

v_gene: TRBV29-1
d_gene: -
j_gene: TRBJ2-7
abundance: -
CDR3nt: TGCAGCGTTGGCAGGGTTGGTCACGAGCAGTACTTC
CDR3aa: CSVGRVGHEQYF

v_gene: TRBV3-1/TRBV3-2
d_gene: -
j_gene: TRBJ2-2
abundance: -
CDR3nt: TGTGCCAGCAGGCAAACGACTGGAACCACCGGGGAGCTGTTTTTT
CDR3aa: CASRQTTGTTGELFF

v_gene: TRBV4-2
d_gene: -
j_gene: TRBJ1-3
abundance: -
CDR3nt: TGTGCCAGCAGCCAAGGGATACAGGGAAACACCATATATTTT
CDR3aa: CASSQGIQGNTIYF

v_gene: TRBV10-1
d_gene: TRBD2
j_gene: TRBJ2-7
abundance: -
CDR3nt: TGCGCCAGCAGTGAGAGCGGGAGGGTCTACGAGCAGTACTTC
CDR3aa: CASSESGRVYEQYF

v_gene: TRBV12-5
d_gene: -
j_gene: TRBJ1-6
abundance: -
CDR3nt: TGTGCTAGTGGTTTGATGGGAGTGGATTCACCCCTCCACTTT
CDR3aa: CASGLMGVDSPLHF

v_gene: TRBV19
d_gene: TRBD1
j_gene: TRBJ2-7
abundance: -
CDR3nt: TGTGCCAGTAGGGGGACCGGGACAGCGACCTACGAGCAGTACTTC
CDR3aa: CASRGTGTATYEQYF

v_gene: TRBV6-5
d_gene: TRBD1
j_gene: TRBJ1-2
abundance: -
CDR3nt: TGTGCCAGCAATCAGGGGGCCTATGGCTACACCTTC
CDR3aa: CASNQGAYGYTF

v_gene: TRBV7-9
d_gene: TRBD2
j_gene: TRBJ2-5
abundance: once
CDR3nt: TGTGCCAGCAAGGTAGCGGGGAGGGAGACCCAGTACTTC
CDR3aa: CASKVAGRETQYF

v_gene: TRBV9
d_gene: TRBD2
j_gene: TRBJ2-3
abundance: -
CDR3nt: TGTGCCAGCAGCGTTCGAGCGGGAGGGTCAGATACGCAGTATTTT
CDR3aa: CASSVRAGGSDTQYF